This T cell receptor (beta chain) was recovered during a study of post-analysis software for immune sequencing data (dated by TCRdb to the mid-2010s). General notes on the study: The recorded disease courses included relapsing-remitting, secondary progressive and progressive-relapsing multiple sclerosis, and some patients had no subtype annotation. A subset of samples was prepared in parallel using single-end sample barcoding, then pooled and co-amplified after Illumina adapter ligation. The multiple sclerosis patient repertoires were compared with 11 previously published healthy control repertoires from donors aged about 6 to 28 years. General findings and caveats noted by the study authors: The multiple sclerosis patient group was slightly younger than the control group. Multiple sclerosis patients had significantly lower normalized Chao1 diversity than controls, a result that suggests substantial peripheral T-cell clonal expansion. Strong co-clustering of samples prepared in the same batch was shown by direct clustering with F measure, prompting a batch-effect correction. A handful of TRBV segments, including TRBV5-6, TRBV5-1 and TRBV20-1, were significantly more frequent in patients than controls.

This clonotype was seen only a few times. The antigen this receptor binds is unknown. No base quality values were provided; no much bigger clone lies one nucleotide off. Library preparation employed PCR. The sequencer was an Illumina HiSeq 2500. Unique molecular identifiers were incorporated into TCR beta cDNA libraries to reduce PCR and sequencing biases. Approximately 500,000 cDNA molecules were obtained for every 1 to 10 million input T cells, so each molecule roughly corresponded to one T cell. The patient libraries were prepared and sequenced with the same protocol used for the earlier healthy control dataset. Samples belonging to the same batch were prepared together, multiplexed and sequenced on a shared HiSeq lane. The study's own analysis went as follows. Raw barcoded reads were processed with MIGEC, discarding single-read molecular identifier groups before consensus assembly and CDR3 extraction. VDJtools was used for post-analysis of the clonotype tables, with diversity normalized by down-sampling every dataset to the smallest sample size. To correct batch-related cross-sample contamination, repertoire overlap clustering matched CDR3 amino acid sequences but not nucleotide sequences. Through fastp at Q25 and MiXCR, TCRdb rebuilt clones from the public reads, retaining in-frame beta chains. Entries that share a CDR3 protein sequence are merged under the most common genes and DNA. What appears here as the V and J calls and clone size reflects TCRdb's work, not the paper's. This sample holds about 760,000 distinct CDR3 sequences; 30% were observed only once. Clones ranked in the top ten supply roughly 0.57% of the sample.

Via the germline V gene, CDR1 is MNHEY and CDR2 SVGEGT. From the cysteine up to the phenylalanine, the CDR3 has a length of 14 residues. Only the CDR3 part of the read is kept: 42 bases, read in frame from the first base. The V end gives up 0 bases and the J end 8 bases, leaving 4 bases in the junction not matched to a gene. To demonstrate the VDJtools post-analysis software, TCR beta repertoires were profiled from the peripheral blood of about 13 young patients with multiple sclerosis. The multiple sclerosis patients were children and adolescents between about 6 and 16 years of age. The receptor's source is a girl under 18 with multiple sclerosis. The material sequenced was blood. This sequence uses TRBV6-2 or TRBV6-3 and TRBJ2-1, with 7 middle bases fitting TRBD2. The CDR3 region reads CASSYSGRVHEQFF. The nucleotide sequence is given as TGTGCCAGCAGTTACTCAGGGAGGGTCCATGAGCAGTTCTTC.